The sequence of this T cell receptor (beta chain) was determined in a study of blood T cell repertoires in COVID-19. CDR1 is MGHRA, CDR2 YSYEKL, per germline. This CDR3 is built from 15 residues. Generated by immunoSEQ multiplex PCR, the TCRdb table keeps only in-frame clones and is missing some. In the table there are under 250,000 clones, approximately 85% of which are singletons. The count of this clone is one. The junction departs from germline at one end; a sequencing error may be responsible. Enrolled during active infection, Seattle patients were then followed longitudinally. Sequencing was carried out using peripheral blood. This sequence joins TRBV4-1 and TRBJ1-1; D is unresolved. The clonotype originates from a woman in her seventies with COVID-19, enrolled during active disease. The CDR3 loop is CASSQNVLGNSEAFF. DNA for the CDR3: TGCGCCAGCAGCCAGAACGTATTGGGCAACAGTGAAGCTTTCTTT.